Only one count was recorded for the clone carrying this TCR beta chain. The CDR3 is 13 residues long. With 4 bases clipped from V and 15 bases from J, the junction kept 3 bases outside the gene matches. These data belong to a study of blood T cell repertoires in COVID-19. The assay was immunoSEQ multiplex PCR, and TCRdb's table has in-frame clones only and misses some. This table has 220,000 or so clones, 75% to 90% appearing once. The chain combines TRBV12-3 or TRBV12-4 with TRBJ2-1, with 16 bases matching TRBD2. The sample comprised PBMCs or T cells enriched from blood (not recorded which). This receptor was taken from a woman between 18 and 29 years old in a cohort exposed to, infected with or recovered from COVID-19 (not recorded which). The CDR3 nucleotides read TGTGCCAGCAGTTCGGGACTAGCGGGAGGGGGGTTCTTC. This codes for CASSSGLAGGGFF.